The source of this T cell receptor beta chain is a study of OX40 agonist ivuxolimab in advanced cancers. Study-wide background: Six ivuxolimab dose levels, 0.01 to 10 mg/kg, were given intravenously every 2 weeks.

Assay: immunoSEQ multiplex PCR; the TCRdb copy retains only in-frame clones and omits some. The profile covers some 74,000 clones, with around 80% appearing a single time and 4.5% to 6% taken by the ten largest. Broader study findings: Normalized T-cell clonal expansion was also low in a subset of nonresponders. At doses 0.1 to 3.0 mg/kg, CD4+ and CD8+ clones expanded.

Germline CDR1 is MGHRA and CDR2 is YSYEKL. The CDR3 has 14 residues. The V segment lost 8 bases and the J segment 5 bases; nucleotides outside the gene matches: 6. As concerns this clone: Antigen: not known.

The clonotype originates from an adult with an advanced solid tumor such as melanoma, head and neck, liver or kidney cancer. The genes are TRBV4-1 and TRBJ2-2, with 9 bases fitting TRBD2. The source material was CD4+ or CD8+ T cells sorted from blood, sampled in a trial of the OX40 agonist ivuxolimab. In nucleotides, the CDR3 is TGCGCCAGCGGCGGGGGGGGCGGAACCGGGGAGCTGTTTTTT. It specifies CASGGGGGTGELFF.